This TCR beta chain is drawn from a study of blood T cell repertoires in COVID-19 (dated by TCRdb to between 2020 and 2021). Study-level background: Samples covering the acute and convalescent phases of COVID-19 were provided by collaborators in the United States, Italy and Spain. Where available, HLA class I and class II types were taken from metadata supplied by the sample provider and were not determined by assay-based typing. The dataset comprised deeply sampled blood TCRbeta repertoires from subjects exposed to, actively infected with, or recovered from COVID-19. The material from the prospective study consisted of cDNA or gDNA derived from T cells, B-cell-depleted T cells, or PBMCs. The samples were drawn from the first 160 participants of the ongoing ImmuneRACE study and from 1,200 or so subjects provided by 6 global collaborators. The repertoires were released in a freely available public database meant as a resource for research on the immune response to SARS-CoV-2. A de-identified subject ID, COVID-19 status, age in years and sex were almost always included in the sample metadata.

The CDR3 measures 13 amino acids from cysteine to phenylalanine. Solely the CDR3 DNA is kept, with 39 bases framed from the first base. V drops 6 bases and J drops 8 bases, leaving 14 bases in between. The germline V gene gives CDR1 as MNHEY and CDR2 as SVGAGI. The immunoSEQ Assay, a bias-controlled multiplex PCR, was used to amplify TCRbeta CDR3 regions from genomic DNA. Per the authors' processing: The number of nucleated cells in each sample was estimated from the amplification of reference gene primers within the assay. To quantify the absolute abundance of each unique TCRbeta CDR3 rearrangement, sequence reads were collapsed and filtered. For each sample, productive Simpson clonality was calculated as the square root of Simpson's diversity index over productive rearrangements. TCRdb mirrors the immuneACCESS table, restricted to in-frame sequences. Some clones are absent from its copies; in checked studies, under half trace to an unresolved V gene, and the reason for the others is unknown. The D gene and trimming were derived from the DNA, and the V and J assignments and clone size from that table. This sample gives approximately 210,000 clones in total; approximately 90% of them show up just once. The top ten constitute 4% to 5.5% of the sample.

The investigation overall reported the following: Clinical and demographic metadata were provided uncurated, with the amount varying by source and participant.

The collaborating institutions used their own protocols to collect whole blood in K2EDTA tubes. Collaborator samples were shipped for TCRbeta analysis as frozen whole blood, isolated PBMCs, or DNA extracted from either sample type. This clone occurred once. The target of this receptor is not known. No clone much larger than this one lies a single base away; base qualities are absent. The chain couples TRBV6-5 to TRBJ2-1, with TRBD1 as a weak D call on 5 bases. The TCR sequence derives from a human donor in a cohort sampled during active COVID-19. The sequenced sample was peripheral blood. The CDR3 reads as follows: CASSQGYRDEQFF. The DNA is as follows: TGTGCCAGCAGCCAGGGTTATCGCGATGAGCAGTTCTTC.